The 24 T cell receptor beta chains given below trace back to one sample, sequenced in a study of cytomegalovirus exposure and HLA in healthy donors. The PCR contained 60 Vbeta and 13 Jbeta primers. Libraries were prepared by immunoSEQ multiplex PCR; TCRdb keeps only in-frame clonotypes and omits some of them. The sample contains some 140,000 clones, 80% to 85% of which appear only once. Specimen: PBMCs. The receptor set was obtained from a woman aged 50 to 65 in good health and CMV-seropositive.

This rearrangement joins TRBV7-2 to TRBJ1-1; 10 bases fit TRBD1. CDR3 length: 14 residues. The J segment lost 4 bases and the V segment lost 4 bases, leaving 3 bases of the junction unmatched. Germline V lookup: CDR1 SGHTA, CDR2 FQGNSA. CDR3 in DNA: TGTGCCAGCAGCTGGGACAGGGGTCGCACTGAAGCTTTCTTT. Its protein is CASSWDRGRTEAFF. Looking up the rest from reference TRBV7-2 and TRBJ1-1 gives the full variable domain: GAGVSQSPSNKVTEKGKDVELRCDPISGHTALYWYRQSLGQGLEFLIYFQGNSAPDKSGLPSDRFSAERTGGSVSTLTIQRTQQEDSAVYLCASSWDRGRTEAFFGQGTRLTVV.

The V gene is TRBV6-1, the J gene TRBJ1-2, with a tentative D call TRBD1 (5 bases). V gave up 2 bases and J gave up 3 bases, with 13 bases separating them. The V gene's germline CDR1 is MNHNS and CDR2 SASEGT. The CDR3 consists of 15 residues. CDR3 bases: TGTGCCAGCAGTGAAAATCCTGGGGCTGACTATGGCTACACCTTC. Translating gives CASSENPGADYGYTF.

The rearrangement joins TRBV5-4 to TRBJ1-2; 9 bases are a match to TRBD1. The germline gives CDR1 SGHNT, CDR2 YYREEE (reference sequence). J gave up 8 bases and V 7 bases, and 12 bases lay outside the gene matches. The CDR3 extends over 14 amino acids. CDR3 DNA sequence: TGTGCCAGCTACACTTGGACAGGGGCTAGAGGCTACACCTTC. Encoded protein: CASYTWTGARGYTF.

This clone appeared a single time. The rearrangement joins TRBV29-1 to TRBJ2-7; weak D call: TRBD2 (5 bases). The V end lost 7 bases, the J end lost 3 bases, and 19 bases lay between the germline ends. Germline V gene sequence: CDR1 SQVTM, CDR2 ANQGSEA. CDR3 length: 14 residues. CDR3 sequence (DNA): TGCAGCGCCTCCGGGATATACGGAGGCTACGAGCAGTACTTC. Translated: CSASGIYGGYEQYF.

This clone has a single count. The V and J genes are TRBV6-1 and TRBJ2-7, with 8 nucleotides matching TRBD2. CDR3 length: 13 amino acids. CDR1 and CDR2 (germline): MNHNS, SASEGT. V lost 8 bases, J lost 5 bases, and 8 bases stayed unmatched. The CDR3 protein is CASSGGVRHEQYF. CDR3 coding DNA: TGTGCCAGCTCGGGGGGGGTACGGCACGAGCAGTACTTC.

The chain carries TRBV7-9 and TRBJ2-3; D perhaps matches TRBD1 (6 bases). This CDR3 contains 16 residues. Trimming shortened V by 4 bases and J by 0 bases, and 14 bases separated the two germline ends. Germline V gene lookup returns CDR1 SEHNR and CDR2 FQNEAQ (reference sequence). The CDR3 bases are TGTGCCAGCAGCTCTAGGACAGCCTCCAGCACAGATACGCAGTATTTT. This encodes CASSSRTASSTDTQYF.

The V and J genes are TRBV9 and TRBJ1-5; D remains ambiguous. CDR1 and CDR2 (germline): SGDLS, YYNGEE. V was trimmed by 0 bases and J by 3 bases, leaving 10 bases between them. The CDR3 covers 15 residues. The CDR3 region is CASSVGPSLNQPQHF. Here the CDR3 DNA reads TGTGCCAGCAGCGTAGGCCCGAGTCTCAATCAGCCCCAGCATTTT.

The J gene is TRBJ2-3, the V gene TRBV7-9; D is unresolved. V was trimmed by 2 bases and J by 3 bases, leaving 6 bases between them. This CDR3 spans 13 amino acids. Germline CDR1 reads SEHNR; CDR2 reads FQNEAQ (reference sequence). The CDR3: CASSLHQTDTQYF. The DNA for the CDR3 is TGTGCCAGCAGCTTACATCAAACAGATACGCAGTATTTT.

The chain carries TRBV14 and TRBJ2-6, with D possibly matching TRBD2 (6 bases). From germline, CDR1 is SGHDN and CDR2 FVKESK. With 2 bases removed from V and 1 base from J, the gap between germline ends came to 15 bases. The CDR3 is 18 residues long. The CDR3 protein is CASSQRTLGGSGANVLTF. Here the CDR3 DNA reads TGTGCCAGCAGCCAAAGGACGTTGGGAGGATCTGGGGCCAACGTCCTGACTTTC.

In DNA, the CDR3 is TGTGCCAGCAGCTTAAAGGTAGGGGGCTACACTGAAGCTTTCTTT. Amino acids: CASSLKVGGYTEAFF. The chain combines TRBV11-2 with TRBJ1-1; TRBD1 aligns across 7 bases. CDR1 and CDR2 from the germline V gene are SGHAT and FQNNGV. The CDR3 length is 15 residues. J lost 3 bases, V lost 2 bases, and 6 bases had no gene match.

The J gene is TRBJ1-5, the V gene TRBV6-5; D remains ambiguous. The germline gives CDR1 MNHEY, CDR2 SVGAGI. The CDR3 totals 14 residues. The V end was cut by 0 bases, the J end by 7 bases, with 10 bases between. CDR3 sequence reads: CASSYSRVGQPQHF. In DNA form, the CDR3 reads TGTGCCAGCAGTTACTCGCGGGTCGGCCAGCCCCAGCATTTT.

The chain recombines TRBV27 with TRBJ1-1; D remains unclear. The CDR3 totals 14 residues. Trimming removed 4 bases at V and 2 bases at J, with 11 bases between. Germline assignment: CDR1 MNHEY and CDR2 SMNVEV (reference sequence). CDR3 nucleotide sequence: TGTGCCAGCAGTTCCGCCAGGATCAACACTGAAGCTTTCTTT. Translation: CASSSARINTEAFF.

The gene calls are TRBV29-1 and TRBJ2-3; 9 bases are a match to TRBD2. This CDR3 is built from 16 residues. The trim removed 4 bases at V and 3 bases at J, leaving 11 bases unmatched. CDR1 SQVTM and CDR2 ANQGSEA come from the germline V gene. The DNA of the CDR3 is TGCAGCGTTGTGGGGCGGGCGGGAGGGGGTACAGATACGCAGTATTTT. Translating gives CSVVGRAGGGTDTQYF.

V usage is TRBV9 and J usage is TRBJ2-1, with 14 bases that match TRBD2. This CDR3 spans 13 amino acids. Germline CDR1 SGDLS, CDR2 YYNGEE. The trim removed 8 bases at V and 9 bases at J, leaving 4 bases unmatched. The CDR3 sequence: CARRLAGGGEQFF. The CDR3 coding sequence is TGTGCCAGGCGACTAGCGGGAGGGGGTGAGCAGTTCTTC.

As regards this clone: At one end the junction does not follow the germline gene, possibly because of a read error. Other DNA sequences of this sample code for an identical CDR3. V usage is TRBV5-1 and J usage is TRBJ1-2; a weak D match, TRBD1 (5 bases). This CDR3 region has 17 residues. Germline CDR1 SGHRS, CDR2 YFSETQ. The CDR3, as DNA: TGCGCCAGCAGCTTGGTCGGCAGGGTGAAAACGGACTACGGCTACACCTTC. Amino acids: CASSLVGRVKTDYGYTF.

This clone was detected only once. The chain has TRBV19 and TRBJ2-1, with 9 bases aligning to TRBD2. The CDR3 spans 14 residues. Germline V gives CDR1 LNHDA, CDR2 SQIVND (reference sequence). The junction had 11 bases not matched to a gene; V was cut back by 5 bases and J by 12 bases. Here the CDR3 DNA reads TGTGCCAGTAGTTCACGGGCGGGGGGGGACAGGCAGTTCTTC. Its protein product is CASSSRAGGDRQFF.

This clone appeared a few times. The gene calls are TRBV4-1 and TRBJ2-7; D is possibly TRBD1 (7 bases). Between the trimmed V and J ends, which lost 1 base and 6 bases, there was a span of 22 bases. This CDR3 contains 17 residues. Looked up from germline, CDR1 is MGHRA and CDR2 is YSYEKL. The CDR3 nucleotides read TGCGCCAGCAGCCAAGGCAGACAGGGAGGAAAAAGCGGCGAGCAGTACTTC. Residues: CASSQGRQGGKSGEQYF.

This clone was detected a few times. The rearrangement joins TRBV5-1 to TRBJ2-5, with TRBD1 matching 9 bases. The CDR3 is made up of 14 amino acids. V was pared by 7 bases and J by 4 bases, with 8 bases of the junction left unmatched. Germline assignment: CDR1 SGHRS and CDR2 YFSETQ. This chain's CDR3 is CASRTGVTGETQYF. The CDR3 coding sequence is TGCGCCAGCCGGACAGGGGTCACCGGAGAGACCCAGTACTTC.

This clone showed up just a few times. This rearrangement joins TRBV18 to TRBJ2-1, with 8 nucleotides matching TRBD2. Germline CDR1 and CDR2: KGHSH and LQKENI. Trimming at V came to 8 bases and at J to 10 bases, leaving 13 bases not matched to a gene. This CDR3 is built from 14 residues. CDR3 amino acids: CASHPAGVFEEQFF. The CDR3 region has the DNA TGTGCCAGCCACCCAGCGGGAGTGTTTGAAGAGCAGTTCTTC.

V gene TRBV7-2 combines with J gene TRBJ2-4; the D gene is possibly TRBD2 (5 bases). Deletions cut 1 base from V and 9 bases from J, with 10 bases between. Germline V gene lookup returns CDR1 SGHTA and CDR2 FQGNSA. The CDR3 length is 13 residues. The CDR3 spells CASSLDGVGIQYF. CDR3 DNA: TGTGCCAGCAGCTTAGACGGGGTGGGCATTCAGTACTTC.

V gene TRBV5-1 combines with J gene TRBJ1-1; TRBD1 aligns across 8 bases. Germline V gives CDR1 SGHRS, CDR2 YFSETQ. After removal of 2 bases from V and 1 base from J, the junction contained 4 bases not matched to a gene. The CDR3 sequence is 15 residues long. This CDR3 reads CASSFQGAGNTEAFF. DNA for the CDR3: TGCGCCAGCAGCTTTCAGGGGGCGGGGAACACTGAAGCTTTCTTT.

This chain connects TRBV7-8 to TRBJ2-1; D is uncertain. Trimming stripped 5 bases from V and 6 bases from J, with 5 bases between. The germline V gene encodes CDR1 SGHVS and CDR2 FQNEAQ. The CDR3 consists of 11 residues. Here the CDR3 DNA reads TGTGCCAGCAGCCCCAGCAATGAGCAGTTCTTC. It yields the protein CASSPSNEQFF.

The genes are TRBV5-1 and TRBJ2-3; 9 bases are shared with TRBD1. The CDR3 extends over 13 amino acids. Trimming cost V 7 bases and J 5 bases; bases outside gene matches: 5. CDR1 SGHRS and CDR2 YFSETQ come from the germline V gene. The CDR3 sequence: CASGGTGQDTQYF. In nucleotides, the CDR3 is TGCGCCAGCGGCGGGACAGGGCAAGATACGCAGTATTTT.

This rearrangement joins TRBV27 to TRBJ2-3, with D possibly matching TRBD1 (6 bases). The germline V gene has CDR1 MNHEY and CDR2 SMNVEV (reference sequence). The CDR3 extends over 15 amino acids. Trimming pared 2 bases from V and 4 bases from J, leaving 13 bases between. In nucleotides, the CDR3 is TGTGCCAGCAGTTTACAGGGGTATATGGCAGATACGCAGTATTTT. It translates to CASSLQGYMADTQYF.